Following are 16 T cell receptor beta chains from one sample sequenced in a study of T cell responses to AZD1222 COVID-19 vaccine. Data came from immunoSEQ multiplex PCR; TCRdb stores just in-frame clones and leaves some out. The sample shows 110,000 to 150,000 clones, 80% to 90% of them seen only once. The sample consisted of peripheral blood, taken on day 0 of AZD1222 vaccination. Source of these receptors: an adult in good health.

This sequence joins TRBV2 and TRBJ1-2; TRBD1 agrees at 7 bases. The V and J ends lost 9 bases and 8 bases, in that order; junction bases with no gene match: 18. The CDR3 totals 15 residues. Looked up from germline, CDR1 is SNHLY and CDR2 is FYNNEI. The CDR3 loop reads CASGTGDAIWYGYTF. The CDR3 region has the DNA TGTGCCAGTGGAACAGGGGACGCCATCTGGTACGGCTACACCTTC.

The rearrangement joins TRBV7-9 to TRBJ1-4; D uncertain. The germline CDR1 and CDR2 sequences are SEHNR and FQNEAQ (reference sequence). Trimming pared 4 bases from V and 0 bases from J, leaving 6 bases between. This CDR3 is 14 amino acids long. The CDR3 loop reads CASSSRPTNEKLFF. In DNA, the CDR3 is TGTGCCAGCAGCTCCCGACCAACTAATGAAAAACTGTTTTTT.

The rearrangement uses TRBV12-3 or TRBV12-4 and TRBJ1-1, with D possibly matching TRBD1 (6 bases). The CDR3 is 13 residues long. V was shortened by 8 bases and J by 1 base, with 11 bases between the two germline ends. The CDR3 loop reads CASHRARNTEAFF. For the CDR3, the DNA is TGTGCCAGCCACAGGGCCCGGAACACTGAAGCTTTCTTT.

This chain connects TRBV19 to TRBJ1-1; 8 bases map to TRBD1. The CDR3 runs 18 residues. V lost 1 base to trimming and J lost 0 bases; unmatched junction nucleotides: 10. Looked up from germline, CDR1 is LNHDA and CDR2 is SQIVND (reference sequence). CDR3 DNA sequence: TGTGCCAGTAGTATAGCTGGGACAGGCAAAAACTTGAACACTGAAGCTTTCTTT. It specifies CASSIAGTGKNLNTEAFF.

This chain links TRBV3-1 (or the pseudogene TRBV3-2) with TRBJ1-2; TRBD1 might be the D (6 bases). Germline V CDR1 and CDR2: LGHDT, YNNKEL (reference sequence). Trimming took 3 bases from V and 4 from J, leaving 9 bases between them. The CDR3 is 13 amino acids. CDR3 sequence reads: CASSHGQIYGYTF. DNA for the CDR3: TGTGCCAGCAGCCACGGACAGATCTATGGCTACACCTTC.

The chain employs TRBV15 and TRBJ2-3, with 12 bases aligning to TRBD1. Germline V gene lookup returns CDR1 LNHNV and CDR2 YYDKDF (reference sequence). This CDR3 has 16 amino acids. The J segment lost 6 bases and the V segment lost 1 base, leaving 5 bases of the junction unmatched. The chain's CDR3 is CATSRAGTGGWDTQYF. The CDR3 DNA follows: TGTGCCACCAGCAGAGCCGGGACAGGGGGCTGGGATACGCAGTATTTT.

The CDR3 loop is CASRRGYNSPLHF. Written as DNA, the CDR3 is TGTGCCAGCAGAAGGGGGTATAATTCACCCCTCCACTTT. The genes are TRBV27 and TRBJ1-6; weak D call: TRBD1 (6 bases). This CDR3 contains 13 residues. V lost 6 bases, J lost 4 bases, and 7 bases lay in between. Germline CDR1 MNHEY, CDR2 SMNVEV (reference sequence).

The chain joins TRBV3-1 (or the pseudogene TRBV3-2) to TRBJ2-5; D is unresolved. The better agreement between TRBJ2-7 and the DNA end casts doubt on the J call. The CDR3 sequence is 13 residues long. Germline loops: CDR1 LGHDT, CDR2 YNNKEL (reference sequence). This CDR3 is CASSQAGSYEQYF. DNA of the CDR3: TGTGCCAGCAGCCAAGCAGGCTCCTACGAGCAGTACTTC.

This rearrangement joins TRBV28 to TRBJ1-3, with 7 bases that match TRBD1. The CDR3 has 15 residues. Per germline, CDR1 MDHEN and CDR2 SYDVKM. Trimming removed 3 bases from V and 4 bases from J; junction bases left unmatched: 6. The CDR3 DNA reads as TGTGCCAGCAGTTTCGGGGGACAGTTAGGAAACACCATATATTTT. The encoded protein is CASSFGGQLGNTIYF.

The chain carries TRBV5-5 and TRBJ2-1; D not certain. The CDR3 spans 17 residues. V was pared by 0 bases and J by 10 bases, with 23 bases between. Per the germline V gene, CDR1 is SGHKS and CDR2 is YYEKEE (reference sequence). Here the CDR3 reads CASSLDGEARVYVEQFF. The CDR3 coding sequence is TGTGCCAGCAGCTTGGATGGGGAAGCAAGGGTTTACGTAGAGCAGTTCTTC.

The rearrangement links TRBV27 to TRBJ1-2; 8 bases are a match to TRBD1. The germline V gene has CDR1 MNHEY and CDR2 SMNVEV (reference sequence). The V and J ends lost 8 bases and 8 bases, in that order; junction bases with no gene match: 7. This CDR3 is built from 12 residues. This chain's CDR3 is CASGGQDGGYTF. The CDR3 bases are TGTGCCAGCGGGGGACAGGATGGGGGCTACACCTTC.

In nucleotides, the CDR3 is TGTGCCAGCAGTTTAGTTGCCTATCAGCCCCAGCATTTT. Translated, it gives CASSLVAYQPQHF. The chain recombines TRBV12-3 or TRBV12-4 with TRBJ1-5, with D hard to call. Trimming removed 1 base from V and 5 bases from J, with 6 bases in between. The CDR3 is made up of 13 amino acids.

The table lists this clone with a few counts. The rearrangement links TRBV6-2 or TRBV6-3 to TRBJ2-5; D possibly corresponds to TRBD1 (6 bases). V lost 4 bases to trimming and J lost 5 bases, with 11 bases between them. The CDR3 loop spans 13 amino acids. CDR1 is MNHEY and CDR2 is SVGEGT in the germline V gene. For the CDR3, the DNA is TGTGCCAGCAGTTCGACAGGTTTGGAGACCCAGTACTTC. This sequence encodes CASSSTGLETQYF.

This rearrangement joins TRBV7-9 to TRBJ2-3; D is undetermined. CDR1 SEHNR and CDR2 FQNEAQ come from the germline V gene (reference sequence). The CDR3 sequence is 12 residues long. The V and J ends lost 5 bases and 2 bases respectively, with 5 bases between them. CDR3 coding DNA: TGTGCCAGCAGCCGAGACACAGATACGCAGTATTTT. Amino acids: CASSRDTDTQYF.

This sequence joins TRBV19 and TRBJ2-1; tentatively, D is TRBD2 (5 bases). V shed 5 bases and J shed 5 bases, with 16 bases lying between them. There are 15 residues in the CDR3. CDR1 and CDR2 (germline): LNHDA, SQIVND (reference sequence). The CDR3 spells CASSSWTDYNNEQFF. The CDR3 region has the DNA TGTGCCAGTAGTTCTTGGACTGATTATAACAATGAGCAGTTCTTC.

The CDR3 region has the DNA TGTGCCAGCAGCGTAGTGGGGGCGCGGGAGCTGTTTTTT. Amino acid sequence: CASSVVGARELFF. The rearrangement links TRBV9 to TRBJ2-2; possible D gene TRBD1, 6 bases. This CDR3 is built from 13 residues. Trimming cost V 0 bases and J 9 bases, with 9 bases left between them. The germline V gene has CDR1 SGDLS and CDR2 YYNGEE.